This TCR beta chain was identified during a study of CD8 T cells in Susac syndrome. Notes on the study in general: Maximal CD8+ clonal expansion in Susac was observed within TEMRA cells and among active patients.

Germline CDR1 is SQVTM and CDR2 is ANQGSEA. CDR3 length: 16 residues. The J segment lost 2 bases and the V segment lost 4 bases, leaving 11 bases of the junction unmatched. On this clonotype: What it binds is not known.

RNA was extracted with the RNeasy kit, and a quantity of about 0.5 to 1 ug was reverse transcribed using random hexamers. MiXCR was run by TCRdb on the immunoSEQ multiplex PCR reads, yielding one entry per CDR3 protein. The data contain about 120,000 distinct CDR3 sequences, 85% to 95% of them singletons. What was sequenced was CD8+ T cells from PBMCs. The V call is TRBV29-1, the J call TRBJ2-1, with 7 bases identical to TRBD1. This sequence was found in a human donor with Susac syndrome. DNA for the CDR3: TGCAGCGTTGTCGACCCATGGACAGGTACCTACAATGAGCAGTTCTTC. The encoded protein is CSVVDPWTGTYNEQFF.